This T cell receptor beta chain was captured in a study of long-term antiretroviral therapy in people with HIV. Findings of the study overall: Repertoires in HIV (unlike those of controls) had narrower CDR3 length ranges.

Runs used v3.0 of the immunoSEQ assay and were done at survey level. Clones were read by immunoSEQ multiplex PCR, and TCRdb kept only the in-frame ones, dropping some. The sample includes more than 25,000 clones, 85% to 90% of them seen just once. V lost 0 bases, J lost 0 bases, and 7 bases lay in between. The CDR3 totals 15 residues. CDR1 and CDR2 (germline): SGHTS, YDEGEE. As to this clone: Its target is unknown.

This chain connects TRBV5-8 to TRBJ1-5; no firm D call. The sample here was unsorted PBMCs, taken 1.8 years after starting antiretroviral therapy. The sequence derives from a woman aged 18-29 years with HIV. The CDR3 here is CASSLVADSNQPQHF. CDR3 DNA sequence: TGTGCCAGCAGCTTGGTAGCAGATAGCAATCAGCCCCAGCATTTT.